This T cell receptor beta chain came from a study of T-cell reconstitution after alpha-beta-depleted transplantation in children. Preparing the TCRbeta library involved the use of unique molecular identifiers. TCRdb reprocessed the PCR reads with MiXCR, giving one entry per CDR3 protein. This sample has about 830,000 distinct CDR3 sequences, with around 17% found just once. Trimming removed 4 bases at V and 2 bases at J, with 15 bases between. Germline CDR1 is SGHRS and CDR2 is YFSETQ. The CDR3 runs to 15 residues. The chain couples TRBV5-1 to TRBJ2-5; D is perhaps TRBD1 (7 bases). The source material was PBMCs, mostly from graft donor cells, sampled 360 days after TCRalphabeta/CD19-depleted stem cell transplant. The clonotype comes from a male patient under 18 who had a stem cell transplant for acute lymphoblastic leukemia, so the T cells may come from the graft donor. Here the CDR3 DNA reads TGCGCCAGCAGCCCGGAGGGACAGCTACAAGAGACCCAGTACTTC. It yields the protein CASSPEGQLQETQYF.